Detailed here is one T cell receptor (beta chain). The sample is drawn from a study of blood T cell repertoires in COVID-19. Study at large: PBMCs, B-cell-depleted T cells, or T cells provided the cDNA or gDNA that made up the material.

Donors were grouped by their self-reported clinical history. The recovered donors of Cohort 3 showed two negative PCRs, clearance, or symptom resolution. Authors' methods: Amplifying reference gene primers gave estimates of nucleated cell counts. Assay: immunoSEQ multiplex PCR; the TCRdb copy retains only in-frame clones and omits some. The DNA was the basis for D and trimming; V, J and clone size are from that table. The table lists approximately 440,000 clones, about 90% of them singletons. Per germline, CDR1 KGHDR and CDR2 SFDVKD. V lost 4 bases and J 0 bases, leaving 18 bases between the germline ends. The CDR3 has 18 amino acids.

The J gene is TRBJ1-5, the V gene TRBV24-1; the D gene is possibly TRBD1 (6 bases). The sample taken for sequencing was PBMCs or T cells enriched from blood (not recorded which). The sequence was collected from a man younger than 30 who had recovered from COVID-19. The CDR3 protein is CATSDNTGTKYSNQPQHF. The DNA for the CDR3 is TGTGCCACCAGTGACAACACCGGGACAAAGTATAGCAATCAGCCCCAGCATTTT.